This entry lists 28 T cell receptor beta chains sequenced from one sample in a study of OX40 agonist ivuxolimab in advanced cancers. Sequencing was performed with immunoSEQ multiplex PCR; in TCRdb, only in-frame clones are kept and a portion is missing. The table has 53,000 or so clones, less than 90% seen once. Sequencing used CD4+ or CD8+ T cells sorted from blood, obtained in a trial of the OX40 agonist ivuxolimab. These receptors were collected from an adult with an advanced solid tumor such as melanoma, head and neck, liver or kidney cancer.

J is TRBJ1-6 and V is TRBV7-2, with 7 bases matching TRBD1. The CDR3 extends over 17 amino acids. V gave up 5 bases and J gave up 0 bases; unmatched junction bases: 7. CDR1 is SGHTA, CDR2 FQGNSA, per germline. CDR3 DNA sequence: TGTGCCAGCAGCCCTTGGACAGGAAGCTCCTATAATTCACCCCTCCACTTT. It specifies CASSPWTGSSYNSPLHF. The variable domain in full, with the rest retrieved from reference TRBV7-2 and TRBJ1-6, is GAGVSQSPSNKVTEKGKDVELRCDPISGHTALYWYRQSLGQGLEFLIYFQGNSAPDKSGLPSDRFSAERTGGSVSTLTIQRTQQEDSAVYLCASSPWTGSSYNSPLHFGNGTRLTVT.

This clone was detected once. This chain connects TRBV6-5 to TRBJ1-2, with a possible D match to TRBD1 (5 bases). V lost 4 bases to trimming and J lost 5 bases, with 14 bases between them. The CDR3 totals 14 residues. The germline V gene has CDR1 MNHEY and CDR2 SVGAGI. CDR3 sequence reads: CASSSHGRGYGYTF. CDR3 bases: TGTGCCAGCAGTTCCCACGGGAGGGGTTATGGCTACACCTTC.

The chain has TRBV5-1 and TRBJ1-6; D uncertain. The CDR3 contains 14 residues. Between the trimmed V and J ends, which lost 4 bases and 7 bases, there was a span of 12 bases. Germline CDR1 and CDR2: SGHRS and YFSETQ. The CDR3 reads CASSHAIENSPLHF. CDR3 coding DNA: TGCGCCAGCAGCCACGCTATTGAAAATTCACCCCTCCACTTT. Using reference TRBV5-1 and TRBJ1-6 for the parts outside the CDR3, the full variable domain is KAGVTQTPRYLIKTRGQQVTLSCSPISGHRSVSWYQQTPGQGLQFLFEYFSETQRNKGNFPGRFSGRQFSNSRSEMNVSTLELGDSALYLCASSHAIENSPLHFGNGTRLTVT.

The rearrangement links TRBV2 to TRBJ1-2; D is perhaps TRBD1 (6 bases). From germline, CDR1 is SNHLY and CDR2 FYNNEI. The V gene lost 5 bases and the J gene lost 7 bases, with 17 bases spanning the gap. The CDR3 totals 14 residues. The CDR3 DNA sequence: TGTGCCAGCAGTCCGACAGGCAGTTCAGGTGGCTACACCTTC. Protein sequence: CASSPTGSSGGYTF.

V usage is TRBV6-6 and J usage is TRBJ2-2; D perhaps matches TRBD1 (6 bases). The germline V gene has CDR1 MNHNY and CDR2 SVGAGI (reference sequence). V lost 6 bases, J lost 1 base, and 9 bases lay in between. This CDR3 is built from 14 residues. Here the CDR3 DNA reads TGTGCCAGCAGACCGGGACAGAACACCGGGGAGCTGTTTTTT. Amino acids: CASRPGQNTGELFF.

V gene TRBV30 combines with J gene TRBJ1-6; no clear D gene. Trimming took 3 bases from V and 7 from J, leaving 16 bases between them. CDR3 length: 15 residues. The germline CDR1 and CDR2 sequences are GTSNPN and SVGIG (reference sequence). The DNA of the CDR3 is TGTGCCTGGAGCCCTTCAGTCAGTCAAAATTCACCCCTCCACTTT. The encoded protein is CAWSPSVSQNSPLHF.

The chain has TRBV29-1 and TRBJ2-5; no clear D gene. From germline, CDR1 is SQVTM and CDR2 ANQGSEA. The CDR3 has 11 amino acids. Trimming removed 3 bases at V and 2 bases at J, with 4 bases between. The CDR3 bases are TGCAGCGTTGACAGGCAAGAGACCCAGTACTTC. Amino acid sequence: CSVDRQETQYF.

CDR3 loop: CASRPLGTGTAGYTF. In DNA form, the CDR3 reads TGTGCCAGCAGACCTCTCGGGACAGGGACTGCTGGCTACACCTTC. The gene calls are TRBV6-5 and TRBJ1-2, with 9 positions matching TRBD1. This CDR3 is 15 amino acids long. V gave up 6 bases and J gave up 7 bases; unmatched junction bases: 12. Germline V gene data show CDR1 as MNHEY and CDR2 as SVGAGI.

This chain joins TRBV6-4 and TRBJ2-3; tentatively, D is TRBD2 (5 bases). Germline CDR1 MRHNA, CDR2 SNTAGT. The CDR3 runs 14 residues. Trimming stripped 3 bases from V and 4 bases from J, with 11 bases between. CDR3 amino acids: CASSEASHSDTQYF. The CDR3 DNA reads TGTGCCAGCAGTGAGGCTAGCCACTCAGATACGCAGTATTTT.

The genes are TRBV28 and TRBJ2-1; D gene uncertain. V lost 8 bases and J lost 7, with 18 bases in between. This CDR3 has 14 residues. Germline CDR1 reads MDHEN; CDR2 reads SYDVKM. The CDR3 is CASAGAVLTNEQFF. DNA for the CDR3: TGTGCCAGCGCAGGAGCAGTCCTTACAAATGAGCAGTTCTTC.

This chain joins TRBV7-2 and TRBJ2-1; TRBD2 matches 10 bases. V trimming: 4 bases; J trimming: 5 bases; junction bases outside the gene matches: 8. CDR3 length: 16 amino acids. Germline V lookup: CDR1 SGHTA, CDR2 FQGNSA. CDR3 nucleotides: TGTGCCAGCAGCTCCAGTCGAGCGGGGGGGCACAATGAGCAGTTCTTC. Translation: CASSSSRAGGHNEQFF.

This clone is a singleton in its sample. V usage is TRBV7-2 and J usage is TRBJ2-7, with 8 bases identical to TRBD2. V dropped 1 base and J dropped 6; count of bases not matched to a gene: 11. Germline loops: CDR1 SGHTA, CDR2 FQGNSA. The CDR3 is made up of 16 amino acids. CDR3 region: CASSLDRAGGLGEQYF. The CDR3 region has the DNA TGTGCCAGCAGCTTAGATCGGGCGGGGGGCCTCGGCGAGCAGTACTTC. Based on the CDR3 plus reference TRBV7-2 and TRBJ2-7, the full variable domain is GAGVSQSPSNKVTEKGKDVELRCDPISGHTALYWYRQSLGQGLEFLIYFQGNSAPDKSGLPSDRFSAERTGGSVSTLTIQRTQQEDSAVYLCASSLDRAGGLGEQYFGPGTRLTVT.

This clone was recorded a few times. This chain connects TRBV4-1 to TRBJ1-1; unclear D gene. This CDR3 contains 15 residues. V shed 3 bases and J shed 5 bases, with 16 bases lying between them. Germline-derived CDR1 and CDR2 are MGHRA and YSYEKL. CDR3 sequence (DNA): TGCGCCAGCAGCCAGAACATAGCTTTCGGGACTGAAGCTTTCTTT. The encoded protein is CASSQNIAFGTEAFF.

The CDR3 reads CASSYPLDGDSYEQYF. CDR3 coding DNA: TGTGCCAGCAGCTACCCCTTGGACGGCGACTCCTACGAGCAGTACTTC. The chain links TRBV21-1 to TRBJ2-7. TRBV21-1 is assigned pseudogene status. The CDR3 length is 16 residues.

The V call is TRBV28, the J call TRBJ1-1; 9 positions match TRBD1. The CDR3 loop spans 12 amino acids. V was clipped by 5 bases and J by 11 bases; unmatched bases: 6. In germline, CDR1 is MDHEN, CDR2 SYDVKM. The CDR3 bases are TGTGCCAGCAGTCCGTACAGGGGGCAGGCTTTCTTT. It encodes CASSPYRGQAFF.

The chain has TRBV29-1 and TRBJ1-3, with a tentative D call TRBD1 (5 bases). CDR3 length equals 14 residues. The germline V and J ends were trimmed by 4 bases and 0 bases, with 10 bases remaining between them. The germline gives CDR1 SQVTM, CDR2 ANQGSEA. The CDR3 nucleotides read TGCAGCGTTGTATATGACAGCTCTGGAAACACCATATATTTT. Its protein is CSVVYDSSGNTIYF. Full variable domain (rest looked up from reference TRBV29-1 and TRBJ1-3): SAVISQKPSRDICQRGTSLTIQCQVDSQVTMMFWYRQQPGQSLTLIATANQGSEATYESGFVIDKFPISRPNLTFSTLTVSNMSPEDSSIYLCSVVYDSSGNTIYFGEGSWLTVV.

The chain is built from TRBV19 and TRBJ1-4; 10 bases map to TRBD1. The CDR3 consists of 14 residues. Germline V gene data show CDR1 as LNHDA and CDR2 as SQIVND (reference sequence). Germline trimming cut 6 bases from V and 6 bases from J; bases unmatched to any gene: 4. The CDR3 loop is CASRPTGGDEKLFF. DNA of the CDR3: TGTGCCAGTAGGCCGACAGGGGGCGATGAAAAACTGTTTTTT.

The V gene is TRBV6-5, the J gene TRBJ1-1, with D hard to call. The V end lost 5 bases, the J end lost 6 bases, and 13 bases lay between the germline ends. The CDR3 is made up of 13 amino acids. Germline CDR1 reads MNHEY; CDR2 reads SVGAGI. CDR3 nucleotides: TGTGCCAGCAGTCCCTCTGACCGCCCTGAAGCTTTCTTT. This sequence encodes CASSPSDRPEAFF.

The chain joins TRBV7-3 to TRBJ2-3; D not resolved. This CDR3 is 15 amino acids long. CDR1 and CDR2 (germline): SGHTA, FQGTGA. Trimming removed 0 bases at V and 2 bases at J, with 9 bases between. The CDR3 sequence is CASSLTGRLTDTQYF. Written as DNA, the CDR3 is TGTGCCAGCAGCTTAACTGGACGGCTCACAGATACGCAGTATTTT.

The genes are TRBV5-1 and TRBJ1-5; a weak D match, TRBD1 (5 bases). Trimming removed 3 bases from V and 2 bases from J, with 6 bases in between. CDR1 SGHRS and CDR2 YFSETQ come from the germline V gene. This CDR3 is built from 13 residues. Here the CDR3 reads CASSWDGNQPQHF. CDR3 DNA sequence: TGCGCCAGCAGCTGGGACGGCAATCAGCCCCAGCATTTT.

This clone appeared once. In DNA, the CDR3 is TGTGCCAGCAGCTTCGGGTCGGGAGGGACTAATGAAAAACTGTTTTTT. This translates into CASSFGSGGTNEKLFF. The chain uses TRBV7-9 and TRBJ1-4; D is ambiguous. CDR1 SEHNR and CDR2 FQNEAQ come from the germline V gene (reference sequence). Trimming cost V 3 bases and J 2 bases, with 13 bases left between them. The length of the CDR3 is 16 residues.

The rearrangement uses TRBV6-5 and TRBJ2-1, with a weak D call TRBD2 (5 bases). This CDR3 has 16 residues. V lost 0 bases to trimming and J lost 4 bases, with 13 bases between them. Germline CDR1 MNHEY, CDR2 SVGAGI. The CDR3 sequence is CASSYSPSGAYNEQFF. The CDR3 nucleotides read TGTGCCAGCAGTTACTCACCCAGCGGAGCTTACAATGAGCAGTTCTTC.

The J gene is TRBJ1-5, the V gene TRBV5-6; possibly TRBD1 for D (5 bases). Germline V gives CDR1 SGHDT, CDR2 YYEEEE. This CDR3 comprises 15 residues. The V and J ends lost 4 bases and 2 bases respectively, with 13 bases between them. This chain's CDR3 is CASSRARGGNQPQHF. CDR3 nucleotide sequence: TGTGCCAGCAGCCGGGCCCGGGGGGGCAATCAGCCCCAGCATTTT.

This chain links TRBV13 with TRBJ2-2, with no clear D. Deletions cut 4 bases from V and 0 bases from J, with 15 bases between. This CDR3 comprises 17 residues. Germline CDR1 PRHDT, CDR2 FYEKMQ (reference sequence). The CDR3 nucleotides read TGTGCCAGCAGCTCCCCGGGTCTTCTCGCGAACACCGGGGAGCTGTTTTTT. This gives the protein CASSSPGLLANTGELFF.

V is TRBV5-1 and J is TRBJ2-6, with 14 bases that match TRBD2. The CDR3 is 19 amino acids. Germline lookup yields CDR1 SGHRS and CDR2 YFSETQ. V gave up 5 bases and J gave up 1 base; unmatched junction bases: 8. The CDR3 DNA reads TGCGCCAGCAGACCGGGACTAGCGGGAGTTCCTTCTGGGGCCAACGTCCTGACTTTC. Encoded protein: CASRPGLAGVPSGANVLTF.

This chain links TRBV28 with TRBJ1-4; no reliable D call. Germline CDR1 reads MDHEN; CDR2 reads SYDVKM. This CDR3 region has 11 residues. Trimming stripped 5 bases from V and 11 bases from J, with 9 bases between. The CDR3: CASSATRKLFF. As DNA, the CDR3 is TGTGCCAGCAGTGCGACACGGAAACTGTTTTTT.

The chain joins TRBV21-1 to TRBJ2-5. TRBV21-1 is tagged as a pseudogene. The CDR3 contains 13 residues. The CDR3 sequence is CASRKGLRETQYF. The CDR3 region has the DNA TGTGCCAGCAGAAAGGGCCTGCGAGAGACCCAGTACTTC.

In this sample, this clone turned up a few times. The gene calls are TRBV11-3 and TRBJ2-2, with TRBD2 identical over 10 bases. After removal of 0 bases from V and 1 base from J, the junction contained 11 bases not matched to a gene. Germline CDR1 is SGHNT and CDR2 is YENEEA. The CDR3 contains 20 residues. This CDR3 is CASSLDNWLAGERNTGELFF. The CDR3 DNA reads TGTGCCAGCAGCTTAGATAACTGGCTAGCGGGAGAGCGGAACACCGGGGAGCTGTTTTTT.